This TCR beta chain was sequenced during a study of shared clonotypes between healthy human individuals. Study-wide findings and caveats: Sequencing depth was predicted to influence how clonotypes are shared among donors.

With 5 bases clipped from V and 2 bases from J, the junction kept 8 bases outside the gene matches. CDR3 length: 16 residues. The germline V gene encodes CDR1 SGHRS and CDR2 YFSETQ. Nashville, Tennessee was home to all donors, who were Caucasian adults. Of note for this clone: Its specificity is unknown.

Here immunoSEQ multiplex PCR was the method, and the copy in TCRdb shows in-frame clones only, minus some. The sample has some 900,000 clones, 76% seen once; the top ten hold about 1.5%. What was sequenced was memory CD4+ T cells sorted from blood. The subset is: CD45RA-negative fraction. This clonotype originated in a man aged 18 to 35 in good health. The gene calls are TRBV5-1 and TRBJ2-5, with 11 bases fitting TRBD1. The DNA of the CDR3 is TGCGCCAGCAGACTACAAGGGACAGGGGGGCAAGAGACCCAGTACTTC. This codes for CASRLQGTGGQETQYF. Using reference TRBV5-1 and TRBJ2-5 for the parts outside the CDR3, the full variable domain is KAGVTQTPRYLIKTRGQQVTLSCSPISGHRSVSWYQQTPGQGLQFLFEYFSETQRNKGNFPGRFSGRQFSNSRSEMNVSTLELGDSALYLCASRLQGTGGQETQYFGPGTRLLVL.